The T cell receptor (beta chain) described here comes from a study of blood T cell repertoires in COVID-19. There are 14 residues in the CDR3. Germline assignment: CDR1 SGHVS and CDR2 FNYEAQ. V lost 3 bases, J lost 2 bases, and 7 bases lay in between. This clone was seen a single time. Libraries were prepared by immunoSEQ multiplex PCR; TCRdb keeps only in-frame clonotypes and omits some of them. The table has over 130,000 clones, 75% to 80% seen once. The clonotype comes from a woman in her 50s who had recovered from COVID-19. The rearrangement links TRBV7-6 to TRBJ2-2; D uncertain. Sequencing was performed on PBMCs or T cells enriched from blood (not recorded which). The CDR3 DNA sequence: TGTGCCAGCAGCTTTCTTCTCAACACCGGGGAGCTGTTTTTT. It is translated as CASSFLLNTGELFF.